This T cell receptor (beta chain) was recorded in a study of tumor-infiltrating lymphocytes in localized non-small cell lung cancer. There are a few counts of this clone. The junction and the germline gene differ at one end; a read error may be behind it. Data came from immunoSEQ multiplex PCR; TCRdb stores just in-frame clones and leaves some out. The profile covers about 29,000 clones, with 70% to 90% appearing a single time and roughly 1.9% taken by the ten largest. Germline lookup yields CDR1 SSHAT and CDR2 FNYEAQ (reference sequence). The CDR3 has 13 residues. The TCR comes from a human donor with non-small cell lung cancer. The gene calls are TRBV7-7 and TRBJ2-7; 7 nucleotides line up with TRBD1. Source material: lung tumor tissue. The CDR3 DNA sequence: TGTGCTAGCAGCCCGAGGACAGGATACGAGCAGTACTTC. This codes for CASSPRTGYEQYF.